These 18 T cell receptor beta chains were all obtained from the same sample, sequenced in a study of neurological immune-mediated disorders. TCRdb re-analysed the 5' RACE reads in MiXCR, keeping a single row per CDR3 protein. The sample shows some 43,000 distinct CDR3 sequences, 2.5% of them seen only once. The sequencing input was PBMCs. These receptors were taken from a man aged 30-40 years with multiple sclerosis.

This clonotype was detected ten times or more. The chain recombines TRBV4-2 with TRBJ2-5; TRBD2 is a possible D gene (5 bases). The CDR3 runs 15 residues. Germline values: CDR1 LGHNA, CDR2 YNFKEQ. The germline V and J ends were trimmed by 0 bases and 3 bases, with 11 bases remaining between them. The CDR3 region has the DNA TGTGCCAGCAGCCAAGAGAAACTAGAAAAAGAGACCCAGTACTTC. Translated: CASSQEKLEKETQYF.

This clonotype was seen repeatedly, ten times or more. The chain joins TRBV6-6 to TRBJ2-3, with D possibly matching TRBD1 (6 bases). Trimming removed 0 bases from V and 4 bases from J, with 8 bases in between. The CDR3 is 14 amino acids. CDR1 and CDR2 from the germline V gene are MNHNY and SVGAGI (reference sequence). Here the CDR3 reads CASSYSKGADTQYF. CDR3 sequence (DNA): TGTGCCAGCAGTTACTCGAAGGGGGCAGATACGCAGTATTTT.

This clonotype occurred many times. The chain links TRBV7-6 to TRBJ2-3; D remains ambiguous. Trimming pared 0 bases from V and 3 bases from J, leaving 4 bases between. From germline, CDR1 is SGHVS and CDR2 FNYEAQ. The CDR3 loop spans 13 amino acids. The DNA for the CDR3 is TGTGCCAGCAGCTTAGCCGCGACAGATACGCAGTATTTT. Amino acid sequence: CASSLAATDTQYF.

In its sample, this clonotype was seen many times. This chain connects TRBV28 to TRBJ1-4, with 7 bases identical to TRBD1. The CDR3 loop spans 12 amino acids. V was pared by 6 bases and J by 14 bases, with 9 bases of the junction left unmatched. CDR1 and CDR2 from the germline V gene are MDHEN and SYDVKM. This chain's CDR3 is CASRSNDRVLFF. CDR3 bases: TGTGCCAGCAGAAGCAACGACAGGGTTCTGTTTTTT.

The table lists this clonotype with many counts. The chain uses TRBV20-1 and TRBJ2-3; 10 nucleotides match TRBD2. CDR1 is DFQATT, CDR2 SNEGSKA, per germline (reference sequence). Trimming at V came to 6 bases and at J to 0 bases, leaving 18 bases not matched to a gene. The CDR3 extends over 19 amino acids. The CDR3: CSAPRSSGSSHTSTDTQYF. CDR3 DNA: TGCAGTGCCCCTCGGTCTAGCGGGAGTTCGCATACTAGCACAGATACGCAGTATTTT.

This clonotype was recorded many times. The CDR3, as DNA: TGCGCCAGCAGGGGACAGGGGAACACTGAAGCTTTCTTT. This sequence encodes CASRGQGNTEAFF. V gene TRBV5-1 combines with J gene TRBJ1-1, with 9 bases identical to TRBD1. CDR3 length: 13 residues. CDR1 and CDR2 (germline): SGHRS, YFSETQ. Germline trimming cut 5 bases from V and 1 base from J; bases unmatched to any gene: 0. The full variable domain, rest sourced from reference TRBV5-1 and TRBJ1-1, is KAGVTQTPRYLIKTRGQQVTLSCSPISGHRSVSWYQQTPGQGLQFLFEYFSETQRNKGNFPGRFSGRQFSNSRSEMNVSTLELGDSALYLCASRGQGNTEAFFGQGTRLTVV.

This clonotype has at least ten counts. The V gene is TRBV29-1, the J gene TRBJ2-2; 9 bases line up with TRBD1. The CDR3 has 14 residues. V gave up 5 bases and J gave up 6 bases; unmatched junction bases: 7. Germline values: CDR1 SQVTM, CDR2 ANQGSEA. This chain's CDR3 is CSVPPGQGPGELFF. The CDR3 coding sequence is TGCAGCGTTCCTCCGGGACAGGGTCCCGGGGAGCTGTTTTTT.

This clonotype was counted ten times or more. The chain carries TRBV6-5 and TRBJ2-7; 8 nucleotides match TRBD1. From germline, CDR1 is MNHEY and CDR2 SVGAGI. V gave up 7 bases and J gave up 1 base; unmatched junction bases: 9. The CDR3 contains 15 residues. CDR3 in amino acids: CASTQGTGSSYEQYF. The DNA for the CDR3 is TGTGCCAGCACCCAAGGGACAGGCAGTTCCTACGAGCAGTACTTC.

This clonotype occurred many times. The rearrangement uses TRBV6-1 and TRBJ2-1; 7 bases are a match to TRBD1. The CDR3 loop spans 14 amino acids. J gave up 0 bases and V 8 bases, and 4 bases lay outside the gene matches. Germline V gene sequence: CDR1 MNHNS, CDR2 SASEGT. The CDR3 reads CASGTEASYNEQFF. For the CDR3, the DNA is TGTGCCAGCGGGACAGAGGCCTCCTACAATGAGCAGTTCTTC.

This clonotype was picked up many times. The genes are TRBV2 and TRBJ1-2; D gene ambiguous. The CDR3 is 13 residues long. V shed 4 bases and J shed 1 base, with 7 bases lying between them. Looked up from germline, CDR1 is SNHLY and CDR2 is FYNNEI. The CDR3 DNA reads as TGTGCCAGCAGTGGAGTACTTAACTATGGCTACACCTTC. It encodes CASSGVLNYGYTF.

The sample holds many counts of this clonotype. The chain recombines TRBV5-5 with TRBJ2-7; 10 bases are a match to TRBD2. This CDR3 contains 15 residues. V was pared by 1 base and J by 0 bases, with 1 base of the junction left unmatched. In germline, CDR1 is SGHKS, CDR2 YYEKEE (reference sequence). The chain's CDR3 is CASSLRTSGSYEQYF. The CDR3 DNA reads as TGTGCCAGCAGCTTGAGGACTAGCGGCTCCTACGAGCAGTACTTC.

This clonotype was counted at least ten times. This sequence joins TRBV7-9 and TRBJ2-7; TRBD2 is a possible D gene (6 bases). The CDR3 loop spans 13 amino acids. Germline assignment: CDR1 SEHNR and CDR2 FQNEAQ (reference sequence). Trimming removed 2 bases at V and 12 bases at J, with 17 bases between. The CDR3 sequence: CASSLNSRLDLYF. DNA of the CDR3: TGTGCCAGCAGCTTAAACTCCCGACTAGATCTGTACTTC.

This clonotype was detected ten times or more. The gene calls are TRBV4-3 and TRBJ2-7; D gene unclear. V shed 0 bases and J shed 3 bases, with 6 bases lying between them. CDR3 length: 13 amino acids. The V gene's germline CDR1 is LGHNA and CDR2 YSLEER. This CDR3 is CASSQDVNYEQYF. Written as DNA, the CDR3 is TGCGCCAGCAGCCAAGACGTCAACTACGAGCAGTACTTC.

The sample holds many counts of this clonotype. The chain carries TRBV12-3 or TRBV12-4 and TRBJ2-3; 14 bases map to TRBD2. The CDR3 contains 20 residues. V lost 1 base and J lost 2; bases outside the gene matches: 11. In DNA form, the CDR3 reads TGTGCCAGCAGTTTAGGGCCCGGGACTAGCGGGGGAGTATCCACAGATACGCAGTATTTT. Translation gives CASSLGPGTSGGVSTDTQYF.

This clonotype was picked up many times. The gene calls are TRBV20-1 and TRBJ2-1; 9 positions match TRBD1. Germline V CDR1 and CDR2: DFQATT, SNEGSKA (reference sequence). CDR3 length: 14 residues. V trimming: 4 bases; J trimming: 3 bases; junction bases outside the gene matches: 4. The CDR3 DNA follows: TGCAGTGCTAACCGGGACAGGGACTACAATGAGCAGTTCTTC. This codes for CSANRDRDYNEQFF.

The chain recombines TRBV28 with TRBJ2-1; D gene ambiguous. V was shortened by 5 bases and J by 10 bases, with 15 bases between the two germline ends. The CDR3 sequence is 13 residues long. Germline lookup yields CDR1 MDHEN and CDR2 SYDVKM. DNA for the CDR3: TGTGCCAGCAGTCCCCGGGCAAACATAGAGCAGTTCTTC. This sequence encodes CASSPRANIEQFF.

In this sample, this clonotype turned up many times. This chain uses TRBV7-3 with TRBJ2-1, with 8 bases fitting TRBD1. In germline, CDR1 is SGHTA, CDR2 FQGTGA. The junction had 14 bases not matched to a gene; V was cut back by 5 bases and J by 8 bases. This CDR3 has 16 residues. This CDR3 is CASSVGTGPPWDEQFF. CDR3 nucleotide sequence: TGTGCCAGCAGCGTCGGGACAGGCCCGCCGTGGGATGAGCAGTTCTTC.

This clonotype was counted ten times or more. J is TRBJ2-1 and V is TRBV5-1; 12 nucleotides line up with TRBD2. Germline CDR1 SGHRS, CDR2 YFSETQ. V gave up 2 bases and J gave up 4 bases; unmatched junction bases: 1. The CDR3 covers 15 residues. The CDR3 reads CASSFGTSGYNEQFF. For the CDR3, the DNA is TGCGCCAGCAGCTTCGGGACTAGCGGGTACAATGAGCAGTTCTTC.